The 18 T cell receptor beta chains reported below all come from one sample, sequenced in a study of OX40 agonist ivuxolimab in advanced cancers. The data were produced by immunoSEQ multiplex PCR, yet TCRdb's version contains in-frame clones alone and is incomplete. The sample has tens of thousands of clones, around 87% seen once. This sample comprised CD4+ or CD8+ T cells sorted from blood, obtained in a trial of the OX40 agonist ivuxolimab. The source of these receptors is an adult with an advanced solid tumor such as melanoma, head and neck, liver or kidney cancer.

The chain uses TRBV7-3 and TRBJ2-1, with TRBD2 identical over 12 bases. Germline V gene sequence: CDR1 SGHTA, CDR2 FQGTGA. The CDR3 runs 13 residues. V trimming: 5 bases; J trimming: 9 bases; junction bases outside the gene matches: 2. The CDR3 sequence is CASSVTSGSEQFF. For the CDR3, the DNA is TGTGCCAGCAGCGTGACTAGCGGGAGTGAGCAGTTCTTC. The variable domain in full, with the rest retrieved from reference TRBV7-3 and TRBJ2-1, is GAGVSQTPSNKVTEKGKYVELRCDPISGHTALYWYRQSLGQGPEFLIYFQGTGAADDSGLPNDRFFAVRPEGSVSTLKIQRTERGDSAVYLCASSVTSGSEQFFGPGTRLTVL.

The J gene is TRBJ2-5, the V gene TRBV18; 7 nucleotides line up with TRBD1. The tail of the sequence fits TRBJ2-7 better, so the J call may be wrong. CDR3 length equals 12 residues. Germline CDR1 and CDR2: KGHSH and LQKENI. The CDR3 sequence: CASSPTGFEQYF. DNA for the CDR3: TGTGCCAGCTCACCGACAGGGTTCGAGCAGTACTTC.

J is TRBJ2-3 and V is TRBV29-1, with 11 positions matching TRBD2. The CDR3 spans 14 residues. V lost 7 bases, J lost 6 bases, and 9 bases stayed unmatched. CDR1 and CDR2 (germline): SQVTM, ANQGSEA. The chain's CDR3 is CSAKTSGGADTQYF. CDR3 coding DNA: TGCAGCGCCAAAACTAGCGGGGGTGCTGATACGCAGTATTTT.

CDR3 loop: CASSLNGNPYNEQFF. CDR3 coding DNA: TGTGCCAGCAGTTTAAACGGGAACCCCTACAATGAGCAGTTCTTC. This rearrangement joins TRBV27 to TRBJ2-1; TRBD2 might be the D (5 bases). The CDR3 sequence is 15 residues long. Between the trimmed V and J ends, which lost 2 bases and 2 bases, there was a span of 10 bases. The germline V gene has CDR1 MNHEY and CDR2 SMNVEV (reference sequence).

The chain carries TRBV4-3 and TRBJ2-1; D ambiguous. The CDR3 contains 13 residues. V was pared by 0 bases and J by 6 bases, with 6 bases between. The germline V gene encodes CDR1 LGHNA and CDR2 YSLEER. The CDR3 bases are TGCGCCAGCAGCCAAGATCTCCCCAATGAGCAGTTCTTC. It codes for CASSQDLPNEQFF.

V gene TRBV18 combines with J gene TRBJ2-5; D remains ambiguous. The CDR3 length is 14 residues. Trimming took off 0 bases at V and 3 bases at J, with 8 bases between the two ends. CDR1 and CDR2 (germline): KGHSH, LQKENI. CDR3 sequence (DNA): TGTGCCAGCTCACCACCCTCAGAGAAAGAGACCCAGTACTTC. This codes for CASSPPSEKETQYF.

This clone came up a few times. This sequence joins TRBV28 and TRBJ1-2; D unclear. The CDR3 spans 12 residues. V was pared by 7 bases and J by 8 bases, with 14 bases between. CDR1 MDHEN and CDR2 SYDVKM come from the germline V gene. The CDR3 here is CASTRGTGGYTF. The CDR3 bases are TGTGCCAGCACGCGGGGTACGGGAGGCTACACCTTC.

Note on this clone: The sample has other DNA sequences that encode this CDR3 too. Here the CDR3 DNA reads TGTGCCAGCAGCGTAGGCCTAGCTGAAGAGACCCAGTACTTC. Residues: CASSVGLAEETQYF. The V and J genes are TRBV9 and TRBJ2-5, with D perhaps TRBD2 (5 bases). The CDR3 is made up of 14 amino acids. The germline V gene encodes CDR1 SGDLS and CDR2 YYNGEE. The germline V and J ends were trimmed by 0 bases and 3 bases, with 9 bases remaining between them.

V gene TRBV2 combines with J gene TRBJ2-1, with D possibly matching TRBD2 (5 bases). CDR3 size: 11 residues. Germline V gene lookup returns CDR1 SNHLY and CDR2 FYNNEI. V lost 8 bases, J lost 5 bases, and 7 bases lay in between. CDR3 residues: CASEGHNEQFF. The CDR3 coding sequence is TGTGCCAGCGAGGGCCACAATGAGCAGTTCTTC.

V and J are TRBV7-3 and TRBJ2-1, with D possibly matching TRBD2 (5 bases). The CDR3 has 16 amino acids. V was clipped by 2 bases and J by 4 bases, with 15 bases between them. Per the germline V gene, CDR1 is SGHTA and CDR2 is FQGTGA. CDR3 sequence: CASSLDVGVAYNEQFF. The CDR3 bases are TGTGCCAGCAGCTTAGATGTCGGGGTAGCATACAATGAGCAGTTCTTC.

The V and J genes are TRBV7-3 and TRBJ1-4; D ambiguous. The V gene lost 5 bases and the J gene lost 0 bases, with 10 bases spanning the gap. Germline lookup yields CDR1 SGHTA and CDR2 FQGTGA. The CDR3 extends over 15 amino acids. CDR3 nucleotides: TGTGCCAGCAGCCCCCGATTCTCAACTAATGAAAAACTGTTTTTT. Protein sequence: CASSPRFSTNEKLFF. The full variable domain, with the rest looked up from reference TRBV7-3 and TRBJ1-4, is GAGVSQTPSNKVTEKGKYVELRCDPISGHTALYWYRQSLGQGPEFLIYFQGTGAADDSGLPNDRFFAVRPEGSVSTLKIQRTERGDSAVYLCASSPRFSTNEKLFFGSGTQLSVL.

The CDR3 is CASSPGGPYNEQFF. CDR3 nucleotides: TGTGCCAGCAGCCCGGGCGGCCCCTACAATGAGCAGTTCTTC. This rearrangement joins TRBV7-2 to TRBJ2-1; no firm D call. The CDR3 extends over 14 amino acids. Trimming pared 5 bases from V and 2 bases from J, leaving 10 bases between. CDR1 is SGHTA, CDR2 FQGNSA, per germline.

This clone has only one observation. V gene TRBV6-5 combines with J gene TRBJ2-5, with TRBD1 matching 10 bases. Germline values: CDR1 MNHEY, CDR2 SVGAGI. V lost 7 bases and J lost 6; bases outside the gene matches: 11. This CDR3 has 15 amino acids. The CDR3 here is CASTDPGQGLQTQYF. The CDR3 DNA follows: TGTGCCAGCACGGACCCGGGACAGGGGTTGCAGACCCAGTACTTC.

The V gene is TRBV4-2, the J gene TRBJ2-3; 7 bases match TRBD2. Trimming took 4 bases from V and 4 from J; bases not matched to a gene: 11. CDR1 and CDR2 (germline): LGHNA, YNFKEQ. This CDR3 is 16 amino acids long. CDR3 DNA sequence: TGTGCCAGCAGCCCGGCTGGGCTAGCGGATTCAGATACGCAGTATTTT. Residues: CASSPAGLADSDTQYF.

The chain uses TRBV5-4 and TRBJ2-3; D is ambiguous. This CDR3 spans 14 amino acids. V gave up 4 bases and J gave up 2 bases, with 11 bases separating them. Germline CDR1 and CDR2: SGHNT and YYREEE (reference sequence). DNA for the CDR3: TGTGCCAGCAGCGCTACATCACACACAGATACGCAGTATTTT. Protein product: CASSATSHTDTQYF.

The V and J genes are TRBV4-2 and TRBJ1-2; no firm D call. The CDR3 has 11 amino acids. V gave up 3 bases and J gave up 4 bases, with 3 bases separating them. CDR1 LGHNA and CDR2 YNFKEQ come from the germline V gene. CDR3 amino acids: CASSHSYGYTF. In nucleotides, the CDR3 is TGTGCCAGCAGCCATTCCTATGGCTACACCTTC.

The rearrangement uses TRBV7-9 and TRBJ1-4, with D maybe TRBD1 (5 bases). Germline V gives CDR1 SEHNR, CDR2 FQNEAQ (reference sequence). This CDR3 contains 14 residues. V was trimmed by 5 bases and J by 5 bases, leaving 12 bases between them. The CDR3 DNA reads TGTGCCAGCAGCCAAGGGGAGGCGAATGAAAAACTGTTTTTT. Protein sequence: CASSQGEANEKLFF.

This rearrangement joins TRBV29-1 to TRBJ2-2; D not certain. CDR3 size: 13 residues. The ends were cut back, 4 bases at V and 6 bases at J, with 12 bases in the middle. Germline V lookup: CDR1 SQVTM, CDR2 ANQGSEA. The CDR3 here is CSVGFGDSGELFF. CDR3 bases: TGCAGCGTTGGGTTCGGAGATTCCGGGGAGCTGTTTTTT.